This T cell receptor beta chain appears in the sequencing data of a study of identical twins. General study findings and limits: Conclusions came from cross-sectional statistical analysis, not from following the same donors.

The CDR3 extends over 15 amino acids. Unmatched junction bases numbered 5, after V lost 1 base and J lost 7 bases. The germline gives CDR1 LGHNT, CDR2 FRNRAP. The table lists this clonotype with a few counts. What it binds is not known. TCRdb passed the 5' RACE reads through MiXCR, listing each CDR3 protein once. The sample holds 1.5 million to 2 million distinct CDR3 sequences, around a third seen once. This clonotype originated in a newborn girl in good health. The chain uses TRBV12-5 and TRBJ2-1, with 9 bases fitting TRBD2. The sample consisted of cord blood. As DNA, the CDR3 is TGTGCTAGTGGTTTGGCCCAGCGGGGGGAAAATGAGCAGTTCTTC. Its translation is CASGLAQRGENEQFF.